What follows is one TCR beta chain and its context. RNA totalling roughly 0.45 to 1 ug underwent reverse transcription with random hexamers. TCR beta CDR3 was amplified by immunoSEQ multiplex PCR. This amplification extended across 54 Vbeta and 13 Jbeta segments. TCRdb re-analysed the immunoSEQ multiplex PCR reads in MiXCR, keeping a single row per CDR3 protein. This table has about 110,000 distinct CDR3 sequences, 96% appearing once. In blood CD8+ and CD4+ T cells, TCR beta underwent sequencing. TEMRA cells were FACS-enriched, unlike CD8+ and CD4+ T cells, which were negatively isolated. Germline V lookup: CDR1 SGHNT, CDR2 YYREEE (reference sequence). The CDR3 loop spans 16 amino acids. Trimming at V came to 1 base and at J to 5 bases, leaving 10 bases not matched to a gene. This entry comes from a study of CD8 T cells in Susac syndrome.

The source is a human donor in good health. The sample taken for sequencing was CD4+ T cells from PBMCs. This chain links TRBV5-4 with TRBJ2-5; 8 bases are shared with TRBD2. The CDR3 region has the DNA TGTGCCAGCAGCTTGAGGACGGGAGGGCCGGGGGAGACCCAGTACTTC. Translating it yields CASSLRTGGPGETQYF. Supplemented by reference TRBV5-4 and TRBJ2-5, the full variable domain reads ETGVTQSPTHLIKTRGQQVTLRCSSQSGHNTVSWYQQALGQGPQFIFQYYREEENGRGNFPPRFSGLQFPNYSSELNVNALELDDSALYLCASSLRTGGPGETQYFGPGTRLLVL.